The subject of this entry is one TCR beta chain. The antigen remains unidentified. This record comes from a study of identifying expanded T cells in peripheral blood. Study results and limitations: Roughly 1.1 clones differed between technical replicates, versus around 15 and 19 over time. Variance in clone template counts between roughly two-week samples significantly increased with total template count across all healthy donors.

V lost 2 bases to trimming and J lost 4 bases, with 2 bases between them. The CDR3 covers 11 residues. CDR1 and CDR2 from the germline V gene are LNHNV and YYDKDF (reference sequence). Using immunoSEQ multiplex PCR, the repertoire was profiled, and TCRdb retains in-frame clones only, with some absent. The top ten hold about 3.1% of the sample, which has 100,000 to 150,000 clones, 84% seen once. Sequenced input: blood. This clonotype was obtained from a person aged 18 to 69 in good health. The chain employs TRBV15 and TRBJ2-5; D is unresolved. The CDR3 region is CATSRRETQYF. CDR3 coding DNA: TGTGCCACCAGCAGAAGAGAGACCCAGTACTTC.